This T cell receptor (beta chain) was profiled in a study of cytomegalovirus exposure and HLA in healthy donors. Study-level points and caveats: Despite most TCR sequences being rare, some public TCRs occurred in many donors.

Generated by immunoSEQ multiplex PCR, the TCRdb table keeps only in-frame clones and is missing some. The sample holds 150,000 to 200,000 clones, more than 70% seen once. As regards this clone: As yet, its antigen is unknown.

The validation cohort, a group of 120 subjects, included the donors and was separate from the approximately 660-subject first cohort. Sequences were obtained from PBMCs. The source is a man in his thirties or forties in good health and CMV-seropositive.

CDR3 residues: CASSIVTGIVRAEAFF. The CDR3 DNA sequence: TGTGCCAGTAGTATAGTGACAGGTATAGTTCGGGCTGAAGCTTTCTTT. The chain carries TRBV19 and TRBJ1-1; a possible D gene is TRBD1 (6 bases). This CDR3 is 16 amino acids long. The V gene lost 1 base and the J gene lost 6 bases, with 18 bases spanning the gap. Germline V gives CDR1 LNHDA, CDR2 SQIVND (reference sequence).